This note documents a single T cell receptor beta chain sequence. Its antigen is unidentified. This entry is derived from a study of cytomegalovirus exposure and HLA in healthy donors. General study results and limits: A link between a missense DCLRE1C variant and TCR beta V- and J-gene trimming emerged from a later analysis. Per published reports, the classifier diagnosed cytomegalovirus status with high specificity and sensitivity. Later on, an analysis showed TCR association rates differing by HLA locus, with DRB1 the most and HLA-C the fewest. Analysis performed later found roughly 17,000 TCR beta sequences associated with HLA alleles at 0.05 false discovery rate.

The CDR3 spans 11 residues. Germline V gene data show CDR1 as SGHTA and CDR2 as FQGNSA. V was cut by 0 bases and J by 11 bases, with 5 bases left in between. 60 Vbeta and 13 Jbeta primers were used in PCR. Sequencing was performed with immunoSEQ multiplex PCR; in TCRdb, only in-frame clones are kept and a portion is missing. The table includes approximately 110,000 clones, roughly 15% detected once. This TCR was sampled from a female donor in good health and CMV-seronegative. The chain couples TRBV7-2 to TRBJ2-1; D is unclear. The sample taken for sequencing was PBMCs. The CDR3 DNA reads TGTGCCAGCAGCTTAGCGAGGAAGCAGTTCTTC. As protein: CASSLARKQFF.